The sequence of this T cell receptor (beta chain) was determined in a study of blood T cell repertoires in COVID-19. Study as a whole: Acute and convalescent COVID-19 samples came from the United States, Italy and Spain. From T cells, B-cell-depleted T cells, or PBMCs came the material, which was cDNA or gDNA.

It was during active infection that Seattle patients were enrolled and then longitudinally followed. In the authors' workflow: Estimated nucleated cell counts came from reference gene primer amplification. Using immunoSEQ multiplex PCR, the repertoire was profiled, and TCRdb retains in-frame clones only, with some absent. D and trimming come from the DNA, and the V and J calls and clone size come from that table. The table records some 70,000 clones, around 86% of them present only once. Unmatched junction bases numbered 4, after V lost 1 base and J lost 3 bases. Germline V gives CDR1 SGHRS, CDR2 YFSETQ. The CDR3 sequence is 16 residues long.

The sequenced material came from peripheral blood. The receptor's source is a man between 35 and 55 years old with COVID-19, enrolled during active disease. This chain uses TRBV5-1 with TRBJ1-4; 9 bases are a match to TRBD1. Here the CDR3 reads CASSLSRTGANEKLFF. The CDR3 DNA reads TGCGCCAGCAGCTTGTCTCGGACAGGGGCTAATGAAAAACTGTTTTTT.